This T cell receptor beta chain was profiled in a study of cytomegalovirus exposure and HLA in healthy donors. The V gene end was trimmed by 4 bases and the J gene end by 5 bases; junction bases not matched to a gene: 6. The CDR3 has 14 amino acids. Germline assignment: CDR1 MNHEY and CDR2 SMNVEV (reference sequence). Findings and caveats of the study: Later, an analysis found that common viral pathogens appeared to be linked with several of the most significant clusters. One later analysis reportedly identified an Asian-associated ancestry cluster that showed fewer N-insertions than the approximately 710-donor mean. A few of the chains that were CMV-associated were confirmed in vitro to be specific for CMV antigens. It was assumed in the presence/absence analyses that sequencing depth was roughly uniform across donors.

Vbeta (60) and Jbeta (13) primers were used in the PCR. Produced via immunoSEQ multiplex PCR; TCRdb's table is partial and in-frame only. Of about 180,000 clones listed, 60% to 85% were seen once; the top ten hold 2.9%. As concerns this clone: Antigen specificity is unknown. Other DNA sequences from this sample encode an identical CDR3 as well.

The chain couples TRBV27 to TRBJ2-7, with 9 bases identical to TRBD2. Sequencing was done on a sample of PBMCs. The receptor was derived from a male donor in good health and CMV-seronegative. Written as DNA, the CDR3 is TGTGCCAGCAGTTCAGGACTAGCGCCCCACGAGCAGTACTTC. Amino acid sequence: CASSSGLAPHEQYF.